Detailed here is one T cell receptor beta chain. The antigen remains unidentified. This specimen belongs to a study of cytomegalovirus exposure and HLA in healthy donors. Overall study findings and caveats: Cytomegalovirus status was reportedly diagnosed by the classifier with high specificity and sensitivity.

This PCR relied on a set of 60 Vbeta primers and 13 Jbeta primers. Authors' methods: An analysis performed later counted roughly 80 million unique TCR beta chains (roughly 10 million of them shared). Profiling relied on immunoSEQ multiplex PCR, and the TCRdb table lists in-frame clones only, not all of them. V, J and clone size were drawn from that table, and D and trimming were deduced from the DNA. The table records about 160,000 clones, roughly 80% of them present only once. CDR3 length: 13 amino acids. V was trimmed by 2 bases and J by 2 bases, leaving 7 bases between them. Germline CDR1 is MDHEN and CDR2 is SYDVKM.

V gene TRBV28 combines with J gene TRBJ2-7; D is undetermined. This receptor was identified in a man aged 25-45 years in good health and CMV-seropositive. The sequencing sample was made of PBMCs. This CDR3 reads CASSLHRAYEQYF. DNA of the CDR3: TGTGCCAGCAGTTTACACAGAGCCTACGAGCAGTACTTC.